These 19 T cell receptor beta chains were all obtained from the same sample, sequenced in a study of blood T cell repertoires in COVID-19. TCRdb's table, derived via immunoSEQ multiplex PCR, lists solely in-frame clones and lacks some. The profile shows 150,000 to 200,000 clones, roughly 86% of them singletons. Material for sequencing was peripheral blood. These receptors came from a man in his 70s with acute or convalescent COVID-19.

This chain uses TRBV6-5 with TRBJ2-7; D is ambiguous. Trimming shortened V by 2 bases and J by 2 bases, and 13 bases separated the two germline ends. Germline V gene lookup returns CDR1 MNHEY and CDR2 SVGAGI. CDR3 size: 15 residues. The CDR3 reads CASSYETLGTYEQYF. The CDR3 region has the DNA TGTGCCAGCAGTTACGAGACTCTAGGAACCTACGAGCAGTACTTC.

This chain's CDR3 is CASSRTSYSTGELFF. The CDR3 nucleotides read TGTGCCAGCAGTCGGACAAGTTACTCCACCGGGGAGCTGTTTTTT. The chain links TRBV6-4 to TRBJ2-2; weak D call: TRBD1 (5 bases). Trimming pared 5 bases from V and 4 bases from J, leaving 14 bases between. This CDR3 spans 15 amino acids. The V gene's germline CDR1 is MRHNA and CDR2 SNTAGT.

The V call is TRBV21-1, the J call TRBJ1-4; the D call in the table, TRBD1, was not verified against the DNA. TRBV21-1 corresponds to a pseudogene. The CDR3 loop spans 14 amino acids. In nucleotides, the CDR3 is TGTGCCAGCAGCACTTTACAGGGAGACGAAAAACTGTTTTTT. Its translation is CASSTLQGDEKLFF.

Comment on this clone: Sequence at one end of the junction differs from germline and may be a read error. The chain uses TRBV7-7 and TRBJ1-3, with TRBD1 as a possible D gene (5 bases). The CDR3 runs to 14 residues. CDR1 and CDR2 (germline): SSHAT, FNYEAQ (reference sequence). CDR3 DNA: TGTGCTAGCAGCCCTTCAGGGTCTGGAAACACCATATATTTT. It yields the protein CASSPSGSGNTIYF.

This clone occurred a few times. The chain employs TRBV7-9 and TRBJ2-7, with 7 bases aligning to TRBD1. V shed 5 bases and J 3 bases; nucleotides not matched to a gene: 7. The germline gives CDR1 SEHNR, CDR2 FQNEAQ (reference sequence). The CDR3 is made up of 14 amino acids. CDR3 residues: CASSAATGNYEQYF. CDR3 coding DNA: TGTGCCAGCAGCGCAGCGACAGGGAACTACGAGCAGTACTTC.

In its sample, this clone was seen once. The rearrangement joins TRBV12-3 or TRBV12-4 to TRBJ2-1; 9 nucleotides match TRBD2. There are 13 residues in the CDR3. With 7 bases clipped from V and 9 bases from J, the junction kept 7 bases outside the gene matches. As DNA, the CDR3 is TGTGCCAGCACCAAAGGCGGGAGGGGTGAGCAGTTCTTC. Its translation: CASTKGGRGEQFF.

This chain uses TRBV7-3 with TRBJ2-3; TRBD2 agrees at 11 bases. V lost 5 bases, J lost 7 bases, and 17 bases stayed unmatched. Germline lookup yields CDR1 SGHTA and CDR2 FQGTGA. This CDR3 has 18 amino acids. As DNA, the CDR3 is TGTGCCAGCAGCCCGGCGGCCGGGACTAGCGGCCGAGCGAATACGCAGTATTTT. It encodes CASSPAAGTSGRANTQYF.

The chain has TRBV11-2 and TRBJ1-1; 7 positions match TRBD1. Looked up from germline, CDR1 is SGHAT and CDR2 is FQNNGV. There are 13 residues in the CDR3. V was pared by 2 bases and J by 3 bases, with 0 bases of the junction left unmatched. The CDR3 is CASSLTGDTEAFF. In DNA form, the CDR3 reads TGTGCCAGCAGCTTAACAGGGGACACTGAAGCTTTCTTT.

This chain links TRBV7-2 with TRBJ2-6, with a tentative D call TRBD1 (5 bases). Per the germline V gene, CDR1 is SGHTA and CDR2 is FQGNSA. V gave up 4 bases and J gave up 2 bases, with 12 bases separating them. This CDR3 region has 16 residues. CDR3 coding DNA: TGTGCCAGCAGCTACACAGGAACTCCTGGGGCCAACGTCCTGACTTTC. It codes for CASSYTGTPGANVLTF.

The chain uses TRBV25-1 and TRBJ2-3, with D unclear. Germline CDR1 reads MGHDK; CDR2 reads SYGVNS. The CDR3 covers 13 residues. Trimming pared 1 base from V and 1 base from J, leaving 3 bases between. The CDR3 protein is CASSEFGTDTQYF. The CDR3 nucleotides read TGTGCCAGCAGTGAATTCGGCACAGATACGCAGTATTTT.

The chain carries TRBV6-5 and TRBJ1-1, with no clear D. Between the trimmed V and J ends, which lost 6 bases and 1 base, there was a span of 15 bases. There are 15 residues in the CDR3. Looked up from germline, CDR1 is MNHEY and CDR2 is SVGAGI. The CDR3 is CASSPPTAQNTEAFF. The CDR3 DNA reads as TGTGCCAGCAGCCCCCCTACAGCTCAGAACACTGAAGCTTTCTTT.

CDR3: CASSPRTGASTGELFF. The CDR3 nucleotides are TGTGCCAGCTCACCACGGACAGGGGCGTCCACCGGGGAGCTGTTTTTT. V usage is TRBV18 and J usage is TRBJ2-2; the match to TRBD1 covers 9 bases. Germline assignment: CDR1 KGHSH and CDR2 LQKENI. Germline trimming cut 1 base from V and 4 bases from J; bases unmatched to any gene: 4. This CDR3 is built from 16 residues.

This rearrangement joins TRBV28 to TRBJ1-5; D unresolved. CDR3 length: 13 residues. Germline CDR1 is MDHEN and CDR2 is SYDVKM. Trimming cost V 5 bases and J 7 bases, with 12 bases left between them. The DNA for the CDR3 is TGTGCCAGCAGTGCAAGGGAGAGGCAGCCCCAGCATTTT. Translated: CASSARERQPQHF. Full variable domain (missing parts from reference TRBV28 and TRBJ1-5): DVKVTQSSRYLVKRTGEKVFLECVQDMDHENMFWYRQDPGLGLRLIYFSYDVKMKEKGDIPEGYSVSREKKERFSLILESASTNQTSMYLCASSARERQPQHFGDGTRLSIL.

This chain links TRBV14 with TRBJ2-3, with D tentatively TRBD2 (6 bases). The CDR3 totals 17 residues. With 1 base removed from V and 5 bases from J, the gap between germline ends came to 19 bases. Germline V gives CDR1 SGHDN, CDR2 FVKESK. The DNA of the CDR3 is TGTGCCAGCAGCCAAGCCCCTGGGGGGAGGTCCAGAGATACGCAGTATTTT. Translated, it gives CASSQAPGGRSRDTQYF.

The chain couples TRBV6-5 to TRBJ2-7; TRBD2 matches at 8 bases. The junction had 9 bases not matched to a gene; V was cut back by 7 bases and J by 1 base. The CDR3 totals 15 residues. Germline V lookup: CDR1 MNHEY, CDR2 SVGAGI. The CDR3 region is CASKRSGSLSYEQYF. CDR3 DNA: TGTGCCAGCAAGAGAAGCGGGAGCCTGTCCTACGAGCAGTACTTC.

The rearrangement uses TRBV4-1 and TRBJ1-4; 9 positions match TRBD1. V was clipped by 8 bases and J by 7 bases; unmatched bases: 11. Germline CDR1 reads MGHRA; CDR2 reads YSYEKL. This CDR3 has 15 amino acids. The CDR3 DNA reads TGCGCCAGCCGGGGACAGGGAGGTTTGGTTGAAAAACTGTTTTTT. It encodes CASRGQGGLVEKLFF.

The chain carries TRBV9 and TRBJ2-7, with 11 positions matching TRBD2. The trim removed 4 bases at V and 4 bases at J, leaving 7 bases unmatched. Looked up from germline, CDR1 is SGDLS and CDR2 is YYNGEE. The CDR3 sequence is 15 residues long. DNA of the CDR3: TGTGCCAGCAGCCCCCGGGGACTAGCGGATTACGAGCAGTACTTC. It translates to CASSPRGLADYEQYF.

The V gene is TRBV5-4, the J gene TRBJ1-3; no firm D call. This CDR3 is 15 amino acids long. Trimming took 0 bases from V and 0 from J, leaving 7 bases between them. The V gene's germline CDR1 is SGHNT and CDR2 YYREEE (reference sequence). The CDR3 DNA sequence: TGTGCCAGCAGCTTGGACGGAGGCTCTGGAAACACCATATATTTT. It translates to CASSLDGGSGNTIYF.

V and J are TRBV5-1 and TRBJ2-5, with 8 bases identical to TRBD1. The V gene end was trimmed by 4 bases and the J gene end by 5 bases; junction bases not matched to a gene: 7. This CDR3 region has 14 residues. Per germline, CDR1 SGHRS and CDR2 YFSETQ. CDR3: CASSATGVAETQYF. CDR3 coding DNA: TGCGCCAGCAGCGCGACAGGGGTAGCGGAGACCCAGTACTTC. Variable domain in full (rest from reference TRBV5-1 and TRBJ2-5): KAGVTQTPRYLIKTRGQQVTLSCSPISGHRSVSWYQQTPGQGLQFLFEYFSETQRNKGNFPGRFSGRQFSNSRSEMNVSTLELGDSALYLCASSATGVAETQYFGPGTRLLVL.